This T cell receptor (beta chain) was recovered during a study of CD8 T cells in ankylosing spondylitis. This clonotype has ten or more counts. The antigen is not known. It was by quantitative 5'-RACE with molecular barcodes that TCR beta libraries were made. TCRdb re-analysed the 5' RACE reads in MiXCR, keeping a single row per CDR3 protein. The sample records 250,000 to 350,000 distinct CDR3 sequences, 6.5% to 10% being singletons. Study results and limitations: A motif of 8 or 9 highly homologous TCR beta variants was seen as apparently characteristic of ankylosing spondylitis blood. CD8+ cells made up the disease-linked clones, which were relatively rare in peripheral blood. The clones that were linked to disease were reported to be significantly enriched in matched synovial fluid samples from ankylosing spondylitis patients. Earlier literature documents some of the motif variants in reactive arthritis synovial fluid and blood.

The receptor was isolated from a male donor with ankylosing spondylitis. Sample: blood, either unsorted or a sorted T cell fraction (not recorded which).

CDR3 loop: CASSLGSVAGSYNEQFF. Here the CDR3 DNA reads TGTGCCAGCAGCTTAGGTTCGGTAGCGGGAAGCTACAATGAGCAGTTCTTC. This chain connects TRBV7-8 to TRBJ2-1; 8 nucleotides align to TRBD2. Germline assignment: CDR1 SGHVS and CDR2 FQNEAQ. V trimming: 1 base; J trimming: 3 bases; junction bases outside the gene matches: 8. The CDR3 is made up of 17 amino acids. Together with reference TRBV7-8 and TRBJ2-1, the CDR3 gives the full variable domain: GAGVSQSPRYKVAKRGQDVALRCDPISGHVSLFWYQQALGQGPEFLTYFQNEAQLDKSGLPSDRFFAERPEGSVSTLKIQRTQQEDSAVYLCASSLGSVAGSYNEQFFGPGTRLTVL.